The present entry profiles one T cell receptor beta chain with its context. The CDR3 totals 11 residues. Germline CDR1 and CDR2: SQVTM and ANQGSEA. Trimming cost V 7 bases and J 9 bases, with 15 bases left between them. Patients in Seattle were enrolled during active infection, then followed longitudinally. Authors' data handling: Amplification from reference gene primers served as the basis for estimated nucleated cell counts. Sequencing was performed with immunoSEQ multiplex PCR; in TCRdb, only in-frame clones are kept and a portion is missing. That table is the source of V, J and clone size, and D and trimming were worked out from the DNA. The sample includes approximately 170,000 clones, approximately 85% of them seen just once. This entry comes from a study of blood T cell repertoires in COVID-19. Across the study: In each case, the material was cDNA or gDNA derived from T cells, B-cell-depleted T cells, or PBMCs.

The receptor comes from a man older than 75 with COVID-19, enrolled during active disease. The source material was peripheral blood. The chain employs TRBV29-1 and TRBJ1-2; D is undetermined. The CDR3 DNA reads TGCAGCGCCGAGGAGGAGGAAAGCTACACCTTC. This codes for CSAEEEESYTF.